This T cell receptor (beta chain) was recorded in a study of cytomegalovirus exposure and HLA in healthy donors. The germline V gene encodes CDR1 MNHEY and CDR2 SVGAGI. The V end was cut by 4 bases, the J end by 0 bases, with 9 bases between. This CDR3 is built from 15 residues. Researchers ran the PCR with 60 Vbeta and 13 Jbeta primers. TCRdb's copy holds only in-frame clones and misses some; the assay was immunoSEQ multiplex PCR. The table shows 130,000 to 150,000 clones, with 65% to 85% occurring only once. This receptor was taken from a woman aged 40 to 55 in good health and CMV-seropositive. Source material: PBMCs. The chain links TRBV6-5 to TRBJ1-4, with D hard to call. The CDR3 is CASSWSEATNEKLFF. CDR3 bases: TGTGCCAGCAGTTGGAGTGAGGCAACTAATGAAAAACTGTTTTTT.